One and the same sample provided the 25 T cell receptor beta chains below, sequenced in a study of monozygotic twins with inflammatory bowel disease. TCRdb re-called the 5' RACE reads; one entry per CDR3 protein, DNA not given. The specimen's table records about 380,000 distinct CDR3 sequences. Sequences were obtained from blood. The receptors come from a human donor with ulcerative colitis or Crohn's disease, or a healthy co-twin of an affected twin (not recorded which).

The chain employs TRBV29-1 and TRBJ1-1. The CDR3 covers 15 residues. Germline lookup yields CDR1 SQVTM and CDR2 ANQGSEA. The CDR3: CSVEDGRAVNTEAFF. Complete variable domain (other parts from reference TRBV29-1 and TRBJ1-1): SAVISQKPSRDICQRGTSLTIQCQVDSQVTMMFWYRQQPGQSLTLIATANQGSEATYESGFVIDKFPISRPNLTFSTLTVSNMSPEDSSIYLCSVEDGRAVNTEAFFGQGTRLTVV.

CDR3 amino acids: CASSFESPLHF. This sequence joins TRBV7-9 and TRBJ1-6. There are 11 residues in the CDR3. Germline loops: CDR1 SEHNR, CDR2 FQNEAQ (reference sequence).

The rearrangement links TRBV20-1 to TRBJ2-3; TCRdb calls TRBD1, which cannot be checked without DNA. This CDR3 is built from 15 residues. Germline CDR1 reads DFQATT; CDR2 reads SNEGSKA (reference sequence). CDR3 in amino acids: CSASGGWLGKDTQYF.

The rearrangement links TRBV6-4 to TRBJ2-3. CDR3 size: 14 residues. Germline V gene sequence: CDR1 MRHNA, CDR2 SNTAGT. This CDR3 is CASSPVLGADTQYF.

The chain uses TRBV15 and TRBJ2-3; TCRdb designates TRBD2, a call that cannot be tested without DNA. The CDR3 has 14 amino acids. Germline V gene lookup returns CDR1 LNHNV and CDR2 YYDKDF (reference sequence). CDR3 protein: CATSRVGGADTQYF.

The CDR3 here is CASSLFRAGTGELFF. The chain joins TRBV7-2 to TRBJ2-2; TCRdb proposes TRBD1, but this gene call is untestable without DNA. Germline V gene data show CDR1 as SGHTA and CDR2 as FQGNSA. The CDR3 covers 15 residues.

J is TRBJ2-7 and V is TRBV20-1; TCRdb selects TRBD1, and the lack of DNA leaves this call unchecked. Germline V gene sequence: CDR1 DFQATT, CDR2 SNEGSKA (reference sequence). This CDR3 has 12 residues. The CDR3 sequence is CSARVAPFEQYF.

V and J are TRBV18 and TRBJ1-6; TCRdb gives TRBD1 as the D gene, but with no DNA this cannot be confirmed. This CDR3 spans 15 amino acids. From germline, CDR1 is KGHSH and CDR2 LQKENI. The CDR3 here is CASSPPDRGNSPLHF. Based on the CDR3 plus reference TRBV18 and TRBJ1-6, the full variable domain is NAGVMQNPRHLVRRRGQEARLRCSPMKGHSHVYWYRQLPEEGLKFMVYLQKENIIDESGMPKERFSAEFPKEGPSILRIQQVVRGDSAAYFCASSPPDRGNSPLHFGNGTRLTVT.

The chain has TRBV2 and TRBJ2-6. The CDR3 spans 15 residues. Germline V gene sequence: CDR1 SNHLY, CDR2 FYNNEI. CDR3 in amino acids: CASRDDSSGANVLTF. Using reference TRBV2 and TRBJ2-6 for the parts outside the CDR3, the full variable domain is EPEVTQTPSHQVTQMGQEVILRCVPISNHLYFYWYRQILGQKVEFLVSFYNNEISEKSEIFDDQFSVERPDGSNFTLKIRSTKLEDSAMYFCASRDDSSGANVLTFGAGSRLTVL.

The V gene is TRBV12-3 or TRBV12-4, the J gene TRBJ1-1; the D gene TCRdb calls, TRBD1, cannot be checked with no DNA. The CDR3 loop spans 17 amino acids. CDR3 protein: CASSTLPVGALNTEAFF.

This chain links TRBV5-6 with TRBJ1-1. This CDR3 has 14 amino acids. The germline V gene encodes CDR1 SGHDT and CDR2 YYEEEE. The chain's CDR3 is CASSLARNNFEAFF.

J is TRBJ2-1 and V is TRBV12-3 or TRBV12-4; TCRdb designates TRBD2, a call that cannot be tested without DNA. This CDR3 has 16 residues. Here the CDR3 reads CASTLARVVGYNEQFF.

The CDR3 protein is CSVDRVDSYEQYF. V and J are TRBV29-1 and TRBJ2-7; as DNA is missing, the TRBD1 call by TCRdb cannot be tested. Per the germline V gene, CDR1 is SQVTM and CDR2 is ANQGSEA. CDR3 length: 13 residues.

This sequence joins TRBV15 and TRBJ1-5; with no DNA, the TCRdb D assignment of TRBD1 cannot be verified. The CDR3 runs to 16 residues. CDR1 and CDR2 (germline): LNHNV, YYDKDF (reference sequence). The CDR3 reads CATSSQGKASNQPQHF.

The chain joins TRBV24-1 to TRBJ2-1; TCRdb picks TRBD1, but there is no DNA to check that call. Germline assignment: CDR1 KGHDR and CDR2 SFDVKD. The CDR3 runs to 17 residues. The CDR3 is CATRKNPGQGADNEQFF.

V usage is TRBV6-5 and J usage is TRBJ2-7. Germline-derived CDR1 and CDR2 are MNHEY and SVGAGI. The CDR3 totals 12 residues. The CDR3 sequence is CASSKQTTEQYF.

The chain recombines TRBV20-1 with TRBJ2-1. Germline CDR1 reads DFQATT; CDR2 reads SNEGSKA (reference sequence). This CDR3 contains 16 residues. CDR3 sequence reads: CSARDRVTSLYNEQFF.

The genes are TRBV27 and TRBJ1-1. This CDR3 is built from 15 residues. Germline CDR1 and CDR2: MNHEY and SMNVEV (reference sequence). CDR3 in amino acids: CASSSPTGWSTEAFF.

This chain joins TRBV2 and TRBJ2-3. CDR1 SNHLY and CDR2 FYNNEI come from the germline V gene. This CDR3 is 12 amino acids long. CDR3: CASRTSTDTQYF. The variable domain in full, completed from reference TRBV2 and TRBJ2-3, reads EPEVTQTPSHQVTQMGQEVILRCVPISNHLYFYWYRQILGQKVEFLVSFYNNEISEKSEIFDDQFSVERPDGSNFTLKIRSTKLEDSAMYFCASRTSTDTQYFGPGTRLTVL.

This CDR3 is CASSFDSPYEQYF. The chain couples TRBV11-2 to TRBJ2-7. The CDR3 has 13 amino acids. Germline lookup yields CDR1 SGHAT and CDR2 FQNNGV.

The rearrangement uses TRBV11-2 and TRBJ1-5; TCRdb's D gene call, TRBD1, goes unchecked for lack of DNA. The CDR3 covers 20 residues. Germline values: CDR1 SGHAT, CDR2 FQNNGV. This chain's CDR3 is CASSFWIDKSSPPSNQPQHF. The entire variable domain, with the rest obtained from reference TRBV11-2 and TRBJ1-5, is as follows: EAGVAQSPRYKIIEKRQSVAFWCNPISGHATLYWYQQILGQGPKLLIQFQNNGVVDDSQLPKDRFSAERLKGVDSTLKIQPAKLEDSAVYLCASSFWIDKSSPPSNQPQHFGDGTRLSIL.

The chain joins TRBV4-3 to TRBJ2-1; the D call of TRBD2 rests on TCRdb alone, since no DNA is present to check it. Germline lookup yields CDR1 LGHNA and CDR2 YSLEER. This CDR3 is built from 15 residues. The CDR3 region is CASRFERGAYNEQFF.

The V and J genes are TRBV11-2 and TRBJ1-1; without DNA, the TCRdb call of TRBD1 cannot be checked. The CDR3 has 18 residues. CDR1 SGHAT and CDR2 FQNNGV come from the germline V gene. The CDR3 sequence: CASSFREPSETMNTEAFF.

This chain uses TRBV28 with TRBJ2-5; with no DNA, the TCRdb D assignment of TRBD1 cannot be verified. The CDR3 is 14 residues long. Germline CDR1 and CDR2: MDHEN and SYDVKM. CDR3 sequence: CTSSPAGVAETQYF.

This sequence joins TRBV4-3 and TRBJ2-7; TCRdb proposes TRBD1, but this gene call is untestable without DNA. The CDR3 contains 15 residues. CDR1 and CDR2 from the germline V gene are LGHNA and YSLEER. The CDR3 sequence is CASSQDRQGAYEQYF.